Each of the 18 T cell receptor beta chains below was sequenced from the same sample in a study of CD8 T cells in ankylosing spondylitis. Each CDR3 protein gets one entry after TCRdb re-called the 5' RACE reads with MiXCR. The repertoire holds tens of thousands of distinct CDR3 sequences, 27% seen once, with around 59% in the top ten. The material sequenced was blood, either unsorted or a sorted T cell fraction (not recorded which). Source of these receptors: a male donor with ankylosing spondylitis or in good health (not recorded which).

This chain connects TRBV5-6 to TRBJ2-3; D is unclear. Germline assignment: CDR1 SGHDT and CDR2 YYEEEE. V lost 3 bases and J 6 bases, leaving 8 bases between the germline ends. The length of the CDR3 is 12 residues. Written as DNA, the CDR3 is TGTGCCAGCAGCTATGGGGTGGATACGCAGTATTTT. This gives the protein CASSYGVDTQYF.

A note on this clonotype: At one boundary the junction diverges from the germline segment, which might be a read error. J is TRBJ2-1 and V is TRBV12-3 or TRBV12-4, with 8 bases identical to TRBD1. The CDR3 is 15 amino acids. CDR3 DNA sequence: TGTGCCAGCAGTTTAGCTTCGGGCAGGGGGCGAATCACGATTTTC. It specifies CASSLASGRGRITIF.

The table lists this clonotype with a count of one. This chain uses TRBV12-3 or TRBV12-4 with TRBJ2-2, with TRBD2 identical over 12 bases. The CDR3 consists of 18 residues. J was trimmed by 5 bases and V by 5 bases; bases with no gene match: 12. CDR3 bases: TGTGCCAGCAGTACACTAGCGGGAGGCCCCCAGGGGACCGGGGAGCTGTTTTTT. Its translation: CASSTLAGGPQGTGELFF.

This clonotype was found a few times. The rearrangement uses TRBV7-9 and TRBJ1-5; TRBD1 might be the D (5 bases). Trimming left V 5 bases short and J 7 bases short, with 9 bases between. CDR1 SEHNR and CDR2 FQNEAQ come from the germline V gene (reference sequence). This CDR3 has 12 residues. The CDR3 loop reads CASSDRGQPQHF. The CDR3 bases are TGTGCCAGCAGCGACCGGGGGCAGCCCCAGCATTTT.

This clonotype was seen many times. V and J are TRBV7-9 and TRBJ1-3, with a possible D match to TRBD1 (5 bases). The CDR3 spans 14 residues. Trimming stripped 5 bases from V and 0 bases from J, with 8 bases between. Germline V CDR1 and CDR2: SEHNR, FQNEAQ (reference sequence). Here the CDR3 DNA reads TGTGCCAGCAGCCCGGACATCTCTGGAAACACCATATATTTT. It yields the protein CASSPDISGNTIYF.

This chain uses TRBV10-3 with TRBJ2-1, with TRBD2 identical over 8 bases. Germline CDR1 ENHRY, CDR2 SYGVKD. Unmatched junction bases numbered 20, after V lost 11 bases and J lost 2 bases. The CDR3 length is 18 residues. In DNA, the CDR3 is TGTGCCGTAGCGGTCCTGGGACTCACTAGCGGACCCTACAATGAGCAGTTCTTC. Amino acid sequence: CAVAVLGLTSGPYNEQFF.

The chain uses TRBV7-8 and TRBJ2-3; a possible D gene is TRBD1 (5 bases). Trimming cost V 1 base and J 6 bases, with 14 bases left between them. Germline-derived CDR1 and CDR2 are SGHVS and FQNEAQ. The CDR3 length is 15 residues. The CDR3 sequence is CASSLGSQGGDTQYF. CDR3 nucleotide sequence: TGTGCCAGCAGCTTAGGGTCGCAGGGTGGCGATACGCAGTATTTT.

The V and J genes are TRBV19 and TRBJ2-3, with 7 bases matching TRBD1. Germline lookup yields CDR1 LNHDA and CDR2 SQIVND (reference sequence). This CDR3 is built from 15 residues. The ends lost 8 bases at V and 0 bases at J; junction bases unmatched: 8. CDR3 coding DNA: TGTGCCAGTTCCCGGGACAGCTCTAGCACAGATACGCAGTATTTT. This gives the protein CASSRDSSSTDTQYF.

The CDR3 coding sequence is TGTGCCAGCAGTACGGGACAGGGGCATCAGCCCCAGCATTTT. Translating gives CASSTGQGHQPQHF. The rearrangement joins TRBV9 to TRBJ1-5, with 10 bases fitting TRBD1. This CDR3 has 14 residues. J lost 5 bases, V lost 5 bases, and 4 bases had no gene match. Germline V gene sequence: CDR1 SGDLS, CDR2 YYNGEE.

The rearrangement links TRBV29-1 to TRBJ2-1, with TRBD1 matching 9 bases. The CDR3 extends over 15 amino acids. Looked up from germline, CDR1 is SQVTM and CDR2 is ANQGSEA. V shed 0 bases and J 7 bases; nucleotides not matched to a gene: 7. The CDR3 DNA sequence: TGCAGCGTTGAAGATCGAGACAGGGGGTTAAATGAGCAGTTCTTC. It yields the protein CSVEDRDRGLNEQFF.

In its sample, this clonotype was seen a few times. The V gene is TRBV10-1, the J gene TRBJ1-2, with D maybe TRBD1 (5 bases). Between the trimmed V and J ends, which lost 6 bases and 2 bases, there was a span of 10 bases. The CDR3 totals 13 residues. In germline, CDR1 is WNHNN, CDR2 SYGVQD (reference sequence). CDR3: CASSRDQNYGYTF. The DNA for the CDR3 is TGCGCCAGCAGCAGGGACCAAAACTATGGCTACACCTTC.

The V gene is TRBV5-1, the J gene TRBJ2-2; D ambiguous. The CDR3 has 13 residues. V lost 3 bases and J lost 3, with 6 bases in between. The germline V gene has CDR1 SGHRS and CDR2 YFSETQ. CDR3 sequence: CASSWADTGELFF. For the CDR3, the DNA is TGCGCCAGCAGCTGGGCGGACACCGGGGAGCTGTTTTTT.

The rearrangement joins TRBV10-3 to TRBJ1-4; no definite D call. Germline loops: CDR1 ENHRY, CDR2 SYGVKD. V lost 5 bases and J lost 8, with 18 bases in between. This CDR3 comprises 15 residues. The CDR3 DNA sequence: TGTGCCATCAGTCCGAGGGAGGGCCAGAAGGAAAAACTGTTTTTT. This translates into CAISPREGQKEKLFF.

Here the CDR3 DNA reads TGCAGTGCTAAGAGTGGTCTAGGGGCCAATGAGCAGTTCTTC. It translates to CSAKSGLGANEQFF. The chain joins TRBV20-1 to TRBJ2-1, with D possibly being TRBD1 (5 bases). The germline V gene has CDR1 DFQATT and CDR2 SNEGSKA (reference sequence). V was pared by 4 bases and J by 6 bases, with 16 bases between. This CDR3 contains 14 residues.

The table lists this clonotype with a few counts. The chain combines TRBV27 with TRBJ1-1, with 7 bases identical to TRBD1. V shed 5 bases, J shed 12 bases, and the junction held 18 bases outside the gene matches. Germline V CDR1 and CDR2: MNHEY, SMNVEV (reference sequence). The CDR3 covers 15 residues. Here the CDR3 DNA reads TGTGCCAGCAGTGGACTAGACAGGGCAGTCACCCCGTCTTTCTTT. This gives the protein CASSGLDRAVTPSFF.

This clonotype was seen at least ten times. The V gene is TRBV19, the J gene TRBJ1-5, with 8 bases matching TRBD1. Germline CDR1 LNHDA, CDR2 SQIVND (reference sequence). The CDR3 covers 13 residues. V lost 5 bases to trimming and J lost 6 bases; unmatched junction nucleotides: 3. CDR3 loop: CASSSDRGQPQHF. The CDR3 nucleotides are TGTGCCAGTAGTTCCGACAGGGGTCAGCCCCAGCATTTT. Together with reference TRBV19 and TRBJ1-5, the CDR3 gives the full variable domain: DGGITQSPKYLFRKEGQNVTLSCEQNLNHDAMYWYRQDPGQGLRLIYYSQIVNDFQKGDIAEGYSVSREKKESFPLTVTSAQKNPTAFYLCASSSDRGQPQHFGDGTRLSIL.

In its sample, this clonotype was seen many times. The chain joins TRBV5-1 to TRBJ2-7; 8 bases agree with TRBD1. The germline gives CDR1 SGHRS, CDR2 YFSETQ. V shed 5 bases, J shed 6 bases, and the junction held 16 bases outside the gene matches. CDR3 length equals 16 residues. DNA for the CDR3: TGCGCCAGCAGTCCTCCTAGCTACGCAGGGGGCGGCGAGCAGTACTTC. Its translation: CASSPPSYAGGGEQYF.

The V call is TRBV20-1, the J call TRBJ1-6, with D hard to call. Germline assignment: CDR1 DFQATT and CDR2 SNEGSKA (reference sequence). CDR3 length: 11 residues. The V gene lost 6 bases and the J gene lost 8 bases, with 8 bases spanning the gap. CDR3 nucleotides: TGCAGTGCCAGCCAAGATTCACCCCTCCACTTT. Its protein is CSASQDSPLHF.